This TCR beta chain was captured by sequencing in a study of shared clonotypes between healthy human individuals. Concerning this clone: Its antigen is as yet unknown.

Donors were healthy HIV-negative adults without recent acute infections or vaccinations. Study-wide findings and caveats: Clonotype sharing among donors was thought likely to change with sequencing depth.

V lost 4 bases, J lost 5 bases, and 17 bases lay in between. The CDR3 length is 16 residues. Looked up from germline, CDR1 is LNHDA and CDR2 is SQIVND (reference sequence). For each subset, genomic DNA was distributed in equal portions over several immunoSEQ plates. Sequenced by immunoSEQ multiplex PCR; TCRdb stores in-frame clones only, minus some. This repertoire shows around 450,000 clones, around 75% found once; its top ten account for around 13%. J is TRBJ2-2 and V is TRBV19; tentatively, D is TRBD1 or TRBD2 (5 bases each). The material sequenced was PBMCs. The receptor's source is a woman aged 40 to 50 in good health. Some clones in this sample may be carry-over from other donors' samples. Here the CDR3 reads CASSRGTSPRTGELFF. The CDR3 DNA is TGTGCCAGTAGTAGGGGGACCTCACCAAGGACCGGGGAGCTGTTTTTT.